A selection of T cell receptor beta chains follows, all from one sample in a study of blood T cell repertoires in COVID-19. Using immunoSEQ multiplex PCR, the repertoire was profiled, and TCRdb retains in-frame clones only, with some absent. The top ten hold approximately 4% of the sample, which has around 300,000 clones, 90% seen once. The specimen sequenced was PBMCs or T cells enriched from blood (not recorded which). Receptor source: a woman younger than 30 with acute COVID-19. CDR3s include the opening cysteine and the closing phenylalanine or tryptophan. A D gene is named only where the DNA matches it firmly. Part of the rows lack a size; the others show once, few, many or a class for expanded clones.

v_gene	j_gene	d_gene	abundance	CDR3nt	CDR3aa
TRBV7-9	TRBJ1-2	.	.	TGTGCCAGCAGCCCCGACCCAGGGTTGGACTATGGCTACACCTTC	CASSPDPGLDYGYTF
TRBV10-1	TRBJ1-4	.	.	TGCGCCAGCAGCGCCGGGGGGTATTTAGACACCAGGATTGGGGAAAAACTGTTTTTT	CASSAGGYLDTRIGEKLFF
TRBV28	TRBJ2-1	TRBD2	.	TGTGCCAGCAGTCTCCTTGGAGCGGGAGGTAGTGAGCAGTTCTTC	CASSLLGAGGSEQFF
TRBV28	TRBJ1-2	.	once	TGTGCCACCCGAGGGAACTATGGCTACACCTTC	CATRGNYGYTF
TRBV3-1/TRBV3-2	TRBJ2-7	TRBD2	few	TGTGCCAGCAGCGTTAGCGGGGACCTCTACGAGCAGTACTTC	CASSVSGDLYEQYF
TRBV5-1	TRBJ2-3	TRBD1	.	TGCGCCAGCAGCTTGGGGGGACAGTGGGAAGATACGCAGTATTTT	CASSLGGQWEDTQYF
TRBV29-1	TRBJ2-2	.	.	TGCAGCGTTGCCGTGGGGCCTAGCGAGCCCGGGGAGCTGTTTTTT	CSVAVGPSEPGELFF
TRBV7-2	TRBJ2-7	TRBD1	.	TGTGCCAGCAGCTTAACGGGACAGCACTCCTACGAGCAGTACTTC	CASSLTGQHSYEQYF
TRBV9	TRBJ2-3	.	.	TGTGCCAGCAGCGCCGGCACAGATACGCAGTATTTT	CASSAGTDTQYF
TRBV4-1	TRBJ2-7	.	few	TGCGCCAGCAGCCAAGACGACACACCTTACTACGAGCAGTACTTC	CASSQDDTPYYEQYF
TRBV30	TRBJ2-7	TRBD2	.	TGTGCCTGGAGAGGGAGGGGTCTCCACGAGCAGTACTTC	CAWRGRGLHEQYF
TRBV10-3	TRBJ1-6	.	.	TGTGCCATCAGCGAGGGCGGATCACCCCTCCACTTT	CAISEGGSPLHF
TRBV28	TRBJ1-5	.	.	TGTGCCAGCAGTGCAACAGGGTATCAGCCCCAGCATTTT	CASSATGYQPQHF
TRBV5-6	TRBJ1-2	TRBD1	.	TGTGCCAGCAGTCGTAAACCGGGACAGGGTATGTTGGGCTACACCTTC	CASSRKPGQGMLGYTF
TRBV9	TRBJ2-1	.	.	TGTGCCAGCAGCGTAGGTCTGGCTCTCTCCTACAATGAGCAGTTCTTC	CASSVGLALSYNEQFF
TRBV6-5	TRBJ1-6	.	.	TGTGCCAGCAGTTACGTCGGGTCCGGGGATTCACCCCTCCACTTT	CASSYVGSGDSPLHF
TRBV25-1	TRBJ2-7	TRBD1	once	TGTGCCAGCAGTGAGGCCGGGACAGGGCCCGAGCAGTACTTC	CASSEAGTGPEQYF
TRBV18	TRBJ2-7	TRBD1	.	TGTGCCAGCTCACCCCGGGGACAGGATTCCTACGAGCAGTACTTC	CASSPRGQDSYEQYF
TRBV28	TRBJ2-7	.	.	TGTGCCAGCAGTCTCCTTAGTACCTACGAGCAGTACTTC	CASSLLSTYEQYF
TRBV28	TRBJ1-2	TRBD1	.	TGTGCCAGCACCCTGGGACAGTTCTATGGCTACACCTTC	CASTLGQFYGYTF
TRBV5-6	TRBJ1-5	.	.	TGTGCCAGCAGCTTGACACGCGTCAGGGCGGGGGGACAGCCCCAGCATTTT	CASSLTRVRAGGQPQHF
TRBV6-5	TRBJ1-2	TRBD1	.	TGTGCCAGCGCAAAAGGGACAGGGGGCGTAGGTGGCTACACCTTC	CASAKGTGGVGGYTF
TRBV27	TRBJ1-5	TRBD1	.	TGTGCCAGCAGCGGACAGGGCAATCAGCCCCAGCATTTT	CASSGQGNQPQHF
TRBV18	TRBJ2-3	.	.	TGTGCCAGCTCACCACCAGGATCGACTAGCACAGATACGCAGTATTTT	CASSPPGSTSTDTQYF
TRBV6-5	TRBJ1-2	.	once	TGTGCCAGCGAAATTCGGGGAAGAAAAGGCTACACCTTC	CASEIRGRKGYTF
TRBV7-2	TRBJ2-7	TRBD2	.	TGTGCCAGCAGACTTAGCGGGATAACCTACGAGCAGTACTTC	CASRLSGITYEQYF